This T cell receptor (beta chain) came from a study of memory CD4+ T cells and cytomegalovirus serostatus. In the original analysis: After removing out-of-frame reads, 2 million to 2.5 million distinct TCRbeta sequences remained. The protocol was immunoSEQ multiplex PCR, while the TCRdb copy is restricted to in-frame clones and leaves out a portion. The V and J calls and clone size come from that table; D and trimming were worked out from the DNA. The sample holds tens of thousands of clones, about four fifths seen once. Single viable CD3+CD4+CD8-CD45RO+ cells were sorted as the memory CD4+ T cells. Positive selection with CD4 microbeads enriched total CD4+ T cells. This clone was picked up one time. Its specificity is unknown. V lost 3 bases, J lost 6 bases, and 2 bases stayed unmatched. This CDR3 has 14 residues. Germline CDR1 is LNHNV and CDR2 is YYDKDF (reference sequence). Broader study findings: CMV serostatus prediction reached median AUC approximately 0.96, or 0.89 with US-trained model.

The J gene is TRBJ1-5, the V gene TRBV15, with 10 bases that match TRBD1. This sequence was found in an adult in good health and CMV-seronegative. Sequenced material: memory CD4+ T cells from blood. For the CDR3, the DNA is TGTGCCACCAGCAGGGGACAGGGGTCTCAGCCCCAGCATTTT. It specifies CATSRGQGSQPQHF.